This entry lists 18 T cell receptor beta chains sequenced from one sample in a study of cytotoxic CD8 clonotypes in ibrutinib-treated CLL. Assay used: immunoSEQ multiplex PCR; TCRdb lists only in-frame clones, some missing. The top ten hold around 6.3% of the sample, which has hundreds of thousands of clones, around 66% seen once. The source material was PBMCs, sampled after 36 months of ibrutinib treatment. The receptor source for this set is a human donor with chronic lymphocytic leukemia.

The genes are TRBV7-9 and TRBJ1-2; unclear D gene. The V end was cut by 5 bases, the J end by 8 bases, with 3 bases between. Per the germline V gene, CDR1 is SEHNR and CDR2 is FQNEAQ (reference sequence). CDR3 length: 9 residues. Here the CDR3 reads CASSEGYTF. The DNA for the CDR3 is TGTGCCAGCAGCGAAGGCTACACCTTC.

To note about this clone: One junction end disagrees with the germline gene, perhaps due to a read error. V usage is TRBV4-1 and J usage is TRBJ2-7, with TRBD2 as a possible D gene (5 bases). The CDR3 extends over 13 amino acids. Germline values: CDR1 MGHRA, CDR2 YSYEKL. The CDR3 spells CASSPTGTYEQYF. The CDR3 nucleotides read TGCGCTAGCAGCCCAACCGGGACCTACGAGCAGTACTTC.

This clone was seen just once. The CDR3 DNA sequence: TGTGCCAGCAGCCCGACTAGCGGGAGCTACGAGCAGTACTTC. It is translated as CASSPTSGSYEQYF. The V call is TRBV7-8, the J call TRBJ2-7; TRBD2 matches at 12 bases. J gave up 3 bases and V 5 bases, and 2 bases lay outside the gene matches. Per germline, CDR1 SGHVS and CDR2 FQNEAQ. CDR3 size: 14 residues. Supplemented by reference TRBV7-8 and TRBJ2-7, the full variable domain reads GAGVSQSPRYKVAKRGQDVALRCDPISGHVSLFWYQQALGQGPEFLTYFQNEAQLDKSGLPSDRFFAERPEGSVSTLKIQRTQQEDSAVYLCASSPTSGSYEQYFGPGTRLTVT.

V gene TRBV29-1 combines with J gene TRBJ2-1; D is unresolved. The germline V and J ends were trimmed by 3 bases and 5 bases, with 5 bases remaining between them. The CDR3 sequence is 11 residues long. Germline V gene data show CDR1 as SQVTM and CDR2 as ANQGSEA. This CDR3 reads CSVEWHNEQFF. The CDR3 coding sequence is TGCAGCGTTGAGTGGCACAATGAGCAGTTCTTC.

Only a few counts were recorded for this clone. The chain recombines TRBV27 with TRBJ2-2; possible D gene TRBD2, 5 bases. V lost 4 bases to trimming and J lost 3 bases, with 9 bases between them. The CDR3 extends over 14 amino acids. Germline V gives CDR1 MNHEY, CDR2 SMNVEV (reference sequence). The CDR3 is CASSYEGYTGELFF. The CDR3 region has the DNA TGTGCCAGCAGTTACGAGGGATACACCGGGGAGCTGTTTTTT.

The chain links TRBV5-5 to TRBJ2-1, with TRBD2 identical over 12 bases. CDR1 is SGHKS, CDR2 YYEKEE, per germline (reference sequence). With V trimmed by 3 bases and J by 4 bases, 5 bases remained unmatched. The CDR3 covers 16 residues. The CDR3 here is CASSSLAGGRYNEQFF. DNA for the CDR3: TGTGCCAGCAGCTCTCTAGCGGGAGGGAGGTACAATGAGCAGTTCTTC.

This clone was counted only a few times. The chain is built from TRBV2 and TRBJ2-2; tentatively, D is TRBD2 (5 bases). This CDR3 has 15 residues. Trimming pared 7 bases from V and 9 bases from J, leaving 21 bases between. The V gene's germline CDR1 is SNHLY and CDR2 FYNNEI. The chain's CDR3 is CASKIGVLSFRELFF. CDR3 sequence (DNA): TGTGCCAGCAAGATCGGGGTACTCTCATTCCGGGAGCTGTTTTTT.

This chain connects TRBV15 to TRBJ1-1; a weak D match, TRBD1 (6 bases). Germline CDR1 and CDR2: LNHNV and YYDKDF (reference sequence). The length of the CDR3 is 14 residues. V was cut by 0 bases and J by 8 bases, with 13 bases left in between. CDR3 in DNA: TGTGCCACCAGCAGAGATCTGGGGGGCGGGGAAGCTTTCTTT. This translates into CATSRDLGGGEAFF.

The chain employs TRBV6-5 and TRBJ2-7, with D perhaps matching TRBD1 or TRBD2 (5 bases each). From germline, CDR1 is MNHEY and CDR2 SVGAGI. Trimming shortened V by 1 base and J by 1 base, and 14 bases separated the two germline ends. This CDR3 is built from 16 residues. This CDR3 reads CASSYLGPYGSYEQYF. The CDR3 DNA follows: TGTGCCAGCAGTTACTTGGGACCTTATGGATCCTACGAGCAGTACTTC.

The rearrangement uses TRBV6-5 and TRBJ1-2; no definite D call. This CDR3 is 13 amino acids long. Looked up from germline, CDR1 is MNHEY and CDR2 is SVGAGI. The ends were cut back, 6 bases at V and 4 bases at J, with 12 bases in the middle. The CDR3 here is CASREAAGYGYTF. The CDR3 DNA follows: TGTGCCAGCAGAGAGGCGGCAGGCTATGGCTACACCTTC.

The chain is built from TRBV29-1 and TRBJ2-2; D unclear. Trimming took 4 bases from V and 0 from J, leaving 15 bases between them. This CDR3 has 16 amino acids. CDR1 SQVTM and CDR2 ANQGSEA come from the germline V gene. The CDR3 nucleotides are TGCAGCGTTGCCCAACGAGGTGGGACGAACACCGGGGAGCTGTTTTTT. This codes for CSVAQRGGTNTGELFF.

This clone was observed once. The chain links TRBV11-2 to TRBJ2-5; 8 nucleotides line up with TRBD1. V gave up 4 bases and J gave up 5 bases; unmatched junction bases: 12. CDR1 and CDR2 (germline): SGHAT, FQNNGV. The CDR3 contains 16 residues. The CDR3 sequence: CASSYRGVTREETQYF. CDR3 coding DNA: TGTGCCAGCAGCTACAGGGGGGTGACGCGCGAGGAGACCCAGTACTTC.

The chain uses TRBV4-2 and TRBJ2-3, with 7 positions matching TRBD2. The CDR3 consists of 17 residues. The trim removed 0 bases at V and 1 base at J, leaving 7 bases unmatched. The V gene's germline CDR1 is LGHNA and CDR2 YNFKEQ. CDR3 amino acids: CASSQERGWSGTDTQYF. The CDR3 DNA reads TGTGCCAGCAGCCAAGAGCGGGGGTGGTCCGGCACAGATACGCAGTATTTT.

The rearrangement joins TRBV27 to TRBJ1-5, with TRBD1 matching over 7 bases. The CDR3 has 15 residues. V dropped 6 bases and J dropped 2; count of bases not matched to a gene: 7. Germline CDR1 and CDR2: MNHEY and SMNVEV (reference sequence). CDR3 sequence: CASSITGEGNQPQHF. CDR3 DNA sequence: TGTGCCAGCAGCATTACAGGGGAAGGCAATCAGCCCCAGCATTTT.

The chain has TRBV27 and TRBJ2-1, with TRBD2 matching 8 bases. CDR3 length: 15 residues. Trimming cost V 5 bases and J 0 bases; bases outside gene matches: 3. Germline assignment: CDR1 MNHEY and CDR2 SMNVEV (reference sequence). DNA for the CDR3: TGTGCCAGCAGTATAGGGACTAGCTCCTACAATGAGCAGTTCTTC. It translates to CASSIGTSSYNEQFF.

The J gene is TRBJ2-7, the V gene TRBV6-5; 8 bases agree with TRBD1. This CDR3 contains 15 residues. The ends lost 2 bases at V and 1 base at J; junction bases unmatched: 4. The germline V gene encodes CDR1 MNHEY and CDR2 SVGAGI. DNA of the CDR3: TGTGCCAGCAGTTACGCTGGACAGGGATCCTACGAGCAGTACTTC. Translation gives CASSYAGQGSYEQYF.

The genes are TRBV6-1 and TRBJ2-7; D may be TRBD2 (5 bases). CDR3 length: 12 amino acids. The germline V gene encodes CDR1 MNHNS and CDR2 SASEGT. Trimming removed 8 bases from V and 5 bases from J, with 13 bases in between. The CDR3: CASRGLQHEQYF. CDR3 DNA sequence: TGTGCCAGCCGAGGGCTCCAGCACGAGCAGTACTTC.

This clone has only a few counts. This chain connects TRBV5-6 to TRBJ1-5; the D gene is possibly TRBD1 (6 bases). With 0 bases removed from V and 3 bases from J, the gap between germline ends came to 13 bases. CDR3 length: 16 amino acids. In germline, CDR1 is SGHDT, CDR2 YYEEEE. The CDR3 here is CASSLAGGLVNQPQHF. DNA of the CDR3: TGTGCCAGCAGCTTGGCCGGGGGGCTGGTCAATCAGCCCCAGCATTTT.